The rows below give T cell receptor beta chains drawn from one sample of a study of blood T cells in healthy people across ages. MiXCR, applied by TCRdb to the 5' RACE reads, yields one record per CDR3 protein. The table shows 1,800,000 or so distinct CDR3 sequences, with approximately 39% occurring only once. The sequenced material came from blood. These receptors were obtained from a human donor in good health. CDR3s include the opening cysteine and the closing phenylalanine or tryptophan. The D gene is left open where the match is weak. Size tells how often a clone was seen (once, few, many) or the class of an expanded clone, and some rows leave it out.

v_call	d_call	clone_size	j_call	cdr3_nt	cdr3_aa
TRBV28	NA	NA	TRBJ2-7	TGTGCCAGCAGCATACCGGACGACACCTACGAGCAGTACTTC	CASSIPDDTYEQYF
TRBV11-2	NA	NA	TRBJ1-5	TGTGCCAGCAGCTTAGATATGGATAGCAATCAGCCCCAGCATTTT	CASSLDMDSNQPQHF
TRBV9	NA	few	TRBJ1-6	TGTGCCAGCAGCGTAGGCCAATATCGTTCACCCCTCCACTTT	CASSVGQYRSPLHF
TRBV11-2	TRBD1	NA	TRBJ2-3	TGTGCCAGCAGACCCTGGAACGACAGGGGCTCGGATACGCAGTATTTT	CASRPWNDRGSDTQYF
TRBV25-1	NA	NA	TRBJ1-2	TGTGCCAGCAGTGAATTGTCATCATATGGCTACACCTTC	CASSELSSYGYTF
TRBV5-4	NA	NA	TRBJ1-2	TGTGCCAGCAGCTTGGTGCTGAGAGGCGGCTACACCTTC	CASSLVLRGGYTF
TRBV7-8	NA	NA	TRBJ2-3	TGTGCCAGCAGCTTACCGTTGAGGATAGGTGTGAAATACACGCAGTATTTT	CASSLPLRIGVKYTQYF
TRBV5-6	TRBD1	NA	TRBJ2-1	TGTGCCAGCAGCTCCGGGACAGGGGGCAGCGATGGGCAGTTCTTC	CASSSGTGGSDGQFF
TRBV2	TRBD1	NA	TRBJ1-2	TGTGCCAGTAGTCGTGGGACAGGGGTAAACTATGGCTACACCTTC	CASSRGTGVNYGYTF
TRBV9	NA	NA	TRBJ2-7	TGTGCCAGCAGCGTAGGGGGGAGCGGATTCAACTACGAGCAGTACTTC	CASSVGGSGFNYEQYF
TRBV5-1	NA	few	TRBJ1-4	TGCGCCAGCAGTCCCGAACCAGATGAAAAACTGTTTTTT	CASSPEPDEKLFF
TRBV12-3/TRBV12-4	NA	NA	TRBJ2-7	TGTGCCAGCAGTTTAGGAGGGGGGACAACCTACGAGCAGTACTTC	CASSLGGGTTYEQYF
TRBV10-3	TRBD1	NA	TRBJ2-5	TGTGCCATCAGCCGGACAGGGTCCGCTAACCAAGAGACCCAGTACTTC	CAISRTGSANQETQYF
TRBV20-1	TRBD2	NA	TRBJ2-7	TGCAGTGCCGCGGGGGGGCGCGAGCAGTACTTC	CSAAGGREQYF
TRBV28	NA	NA	TRBJ1-5	TGTGCCAGCAGTTTTGGGGGGCGGAATAGCAATCAGCCCCAGCATTTT	CASSFGGRNSNQPQHF
TRBV15	TRBD1	NA	TRBJ2-6	TGTGCCACCAGCAGTAGGACAGGCTCTGGGGCCAACGTCCTGACTTTC	CATSSRTGSGANVLTF
TRBV7-9	TRBD2	many	TRBJ2-1	TGTGCCAGCAGCACTGGACTAGCCTACAATGAGCAGTTCTTC	CASSTGLAYNEQFF
TRBV27	NA	NA	TRBJ1-6	TGTGCCAGCAGTTTAGGGCAGGGCCATTCACCCCTCCACTTT	CASSLGQGHSPLHF
TRBV12-3/TRBV12-4	NA	NA	TRBJ1-6	TGTGCCAGCAGTCCTTTGGGGGGCCGGTCACCCCTCCACTTT	CASSPLGGRSPLHF
TRBV29-1	NA	few	TRBJ1-2	TGCAGCGTTGCCCCTCGGGTCGGGGGAAGAAATGGCTACACCTTC	CSVAPRVGGRNGYTF
TRBV24-1	NA	few	TRBJ2-3	TGTGCCACCAGCGCCACCCGAGGGAGCACAGATACGCAGTATTTT	CATSATRGSTDTQYF
TRBV9	NA	NA	TRBJ2-7	TGTGCCAGCAGCGTAGCCTTGGGGACCTACGAGCAGTACTTC	CASSVALGTYEQYF
TRBV9	NA	NA	TRBJ1-6	TGTGCCAGCAGCGTGAACGACGAGTATAATTCACCCCTCCACTTT	CASSVNDEYNSPLHF
TRBV20-1	NA	few	TRBJ1-1	TGCAGTGCGTTGACAGTGAACACTGAAGCTTTCTTT	CSALTVNTEAFF
TRBV7-8	NA	NA	TRBJ2-6	TGTGCCAGCAGCCCCCGGTGGGTACGCTCTGGGGCCAACGTCCTGACTTTC	CASSPRWVRSGANVLTF
TRBV25-1	NA	few	TRBJ2-3	TGTGCCAGCGGATACAGGGGAGGAGGATCAGATACGCAGTATTTT	CASGYRGGGSDTQYF
TRBV7-2	TRBD1	NA	TRBJ1-4	TGTGCCAGCAGCTTAAGGGGACAGGGGTCAGGGGAAAAACTGTTTTTT	CASSLRGQGSGEKLFF
TRBV7-2	NA	NA	TRBJ1-2	TGTGCCAGCAGCTTAGTGGGGGCGCACTATGGCTACACCTTC	CASSLVGAHYGYTF
TRBV24-1	NA	NA	TRBJ2-7	TGTGCCACCAGTGATCACACCGGCTCCTACGAGCAGTACTTC	CATSDHTGSYEQYF
TRBV28	TRBD1	NA	TRBJ2-7	TGTGCCAGTGGATGGGCCTTCGAAAGACAGGGGGCCCCAGGCGAGCAGTACTTC	CASGWAFERQGAPGEQYF
TRBV27	TRBD1	NA	TRBJ2-4	TGTGCCAGCAGTTTATCAGGGACAGCAAACATTCAGTACTTC	CASSLSGTANIQYF
TRBV6-2/TRBV6-3	TRBD2	NA	TRBJ2-1	TGTGCCAGCAGTTCGGACAAACGGGGGGGGTACAATGAGCAGTTCTTC	CASSSDKRGGYNEQFF
TRBV28	TRBD1	NA	TRBJ2-3	TGTGCCAGCAGTCCACGGGACAGGGGGCGCGCATATACGCAGTATTTT	CASSPRDRGRAYTQYF
TRBV10-3	TRBD2	NA	TRBJ2-1	TGTGCCATCAGTGAGAGCGGGGGCAACAATGAGCAGTTCTTC	CAISESGGNNEQFF
TRBV12-3/TRBV12-4	NA	NA	TRBJ2-1	TGTGCCAGCAGTTTTGTCAGCAATGAGCAGTTCTTC	CASSFVSNEQFF
TRBV4-2	NA	few	TRBJ2-7	TGTGCCAGCAGCATAGACGGGGAAGCCTACGAGCAGTACTTC	CASSIDGEAYEQYF
TRBV4-3	NA	few	TRBJ2-7	TGCGCCAGCAGCCCCCAAATAACGCAGTCCTACGAGCAGTACTTC	CASSPQITQSYEQYF
TRBV7-7	NA	NA	TRBJ2-1	TGTGCCAGCAGCTTGTGGGACGCCCCCTACAATGAGCAGTTCTTC	CASSLWDAPYNEQFF
TRBV28	TRBD2	few	TRBJ2-2	TGTGCCAGCAGTCGGACTAGCGAGAACACCGGGGAGCTGTTTTTT	CASSRTSENTGELFF
TRBV24-1	NA	NA	TRBJ1-1	TGTGCCACCAGTGATTTATTTCACACTGAAGCTTTCTTT	CATSDLFHTEAFF
TRBV7-2	TRBD1	NA	TRBJ2-4	TGTGCCAGCAGCCGAACCGGGACAGGGACCCATGAGCAGTACTTC	CASSRTGTGTHEQYF
TRBV29-1	NA	NA	TRBJ2-7	TGCAGCGTTGGCTTCGATCAGGGTCTTTTTCCCAACGAGCAGTACTTC	CSVGFDQGLFPNEQYF
TRBV4-1	NA	NA	TRBJ2-5	TGCGCCAGCAGCCAACACAGAAGCCAAGAGACCCAGTACTTC	CASSQHRSQETQYF
TRBV2	TRBD1	few	TRBJ2-7	TGTGCCAGCACTGTAAACAGGGGATCCTACGAGCAGTACTTC	CASTVNRGSYEQYF
TRBV7-2	TRBD2	NA	TRBJ2-5	TGTGCCAGCAGCTCTCTAGCGGGGGGGGCAGAGACCCAGTACTTC	CASSSLAGGAETQYF
TRBV10-3	NA	once	TRBJ2-2	TGTGCCATCAGTGATTTCGAGACAGTAAACACCGGGGAGCTGTTTTTT	CAISDFETVNTGELFF
TRBV20-1	TRBD1	NA	TRBJ1-5	TGCAGTGCTAGAGATAATTTATGGGCCAGGGGGGATCAGCCCCAGCATTTT	CSARDNLWARGDQPQHF